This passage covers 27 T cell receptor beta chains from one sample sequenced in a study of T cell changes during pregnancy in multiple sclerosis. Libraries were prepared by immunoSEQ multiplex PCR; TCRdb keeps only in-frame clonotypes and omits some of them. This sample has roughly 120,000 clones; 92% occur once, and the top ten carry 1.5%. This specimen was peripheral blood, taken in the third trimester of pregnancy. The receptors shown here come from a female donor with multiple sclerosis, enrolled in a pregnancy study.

CDR3 nucleotides: TGTGCCAGCAGCTCCTCCAGGGCCTCTGGAAACACCATATATTTT. Translation gives CASSSSRASGNTIYF. The rearrangement joins TRBV5-4 to TRBJ1-3; D may be TRBD1 (5 bases). The CDR3 is made up of 15 amino acids. Trimming took 3 bases from V and 0 from J, leaving 10 bases between them. Germline lookup yields CDR1 SGHNT and CDR2 YYREEE (reference sequence).

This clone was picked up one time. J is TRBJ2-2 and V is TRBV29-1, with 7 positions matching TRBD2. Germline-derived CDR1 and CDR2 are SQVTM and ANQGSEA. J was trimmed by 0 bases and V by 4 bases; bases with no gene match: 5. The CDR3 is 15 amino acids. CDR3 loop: CSVGSGVANTGELFF. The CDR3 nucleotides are TGCAGCGTTGGAAGCGGGGTGGCGAACACCGGGGAGCTGTTTTTT.

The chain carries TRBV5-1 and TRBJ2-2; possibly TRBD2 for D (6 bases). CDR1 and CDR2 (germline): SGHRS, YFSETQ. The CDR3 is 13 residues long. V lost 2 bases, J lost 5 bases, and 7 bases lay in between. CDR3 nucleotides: TGCGCCAGCAGCTTTGCGGGAACCGGGGAGCTGTTTTTT. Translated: CASSFAGTGELFF. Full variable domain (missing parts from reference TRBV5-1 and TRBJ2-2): KAGVTQTPRYLIKTRGQQVTLSCSPISGHRSVSWYQQTPGQGLQFLFEYFSETQRNKGNFPGRFSGRQFSNSRSEMNVSTLELGDSALYLCASSFAGTGELFFGEGSRLTVL.

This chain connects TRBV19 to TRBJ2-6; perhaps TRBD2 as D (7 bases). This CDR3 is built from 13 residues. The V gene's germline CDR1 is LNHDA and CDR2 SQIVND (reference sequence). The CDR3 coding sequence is TGTGCAACAAGGGGGGGAGGGGCCAACGTCCTGACTTTC. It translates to CATRGGGANVLTF.

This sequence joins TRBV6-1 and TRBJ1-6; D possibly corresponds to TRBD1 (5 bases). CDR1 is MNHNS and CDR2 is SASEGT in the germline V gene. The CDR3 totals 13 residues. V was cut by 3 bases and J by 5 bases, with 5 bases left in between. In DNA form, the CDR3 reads TGTGCCAGCAGTGACAGGGATAATTCACCCCTCCACTTT. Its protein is CASSDRDNSPLHF.

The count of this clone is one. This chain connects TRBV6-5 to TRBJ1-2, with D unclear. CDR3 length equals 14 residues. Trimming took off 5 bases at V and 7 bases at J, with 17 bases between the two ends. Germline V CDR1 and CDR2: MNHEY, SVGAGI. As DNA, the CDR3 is TGTGCCAGCAGTGTGGACTTCGGCTCAGGTGGCTACACCTTC. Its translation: CASSVDFGSGGYTF.

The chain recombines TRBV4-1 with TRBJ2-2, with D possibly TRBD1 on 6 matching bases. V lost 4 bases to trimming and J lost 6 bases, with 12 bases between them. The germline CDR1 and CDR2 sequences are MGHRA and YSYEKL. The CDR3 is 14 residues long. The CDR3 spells CASSLREGAGELFF. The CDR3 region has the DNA TGCGCCAGCAGCCTCCGAGAGGGGGCCGGGGAGCTGTTTTTT.

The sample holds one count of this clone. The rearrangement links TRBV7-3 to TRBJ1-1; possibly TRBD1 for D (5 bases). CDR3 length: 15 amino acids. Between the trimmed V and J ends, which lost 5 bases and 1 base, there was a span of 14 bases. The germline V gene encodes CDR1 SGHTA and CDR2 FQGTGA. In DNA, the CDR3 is TGTGCCAGCAGCCCCGATGGGGGGAGGAACACTGAAGCTTTCTTT. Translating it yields CASSPDGGRNTEAFF.

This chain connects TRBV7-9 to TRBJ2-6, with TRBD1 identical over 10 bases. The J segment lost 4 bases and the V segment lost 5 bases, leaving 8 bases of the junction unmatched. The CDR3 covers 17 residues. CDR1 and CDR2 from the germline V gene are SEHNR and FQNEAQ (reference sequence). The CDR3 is CASSEWGTGAGANVLTF. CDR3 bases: TGTGCCAGCAGCGAATGGGGGACAGGGGCCGGGGCCAACGTCCTGACTTTC.

CDR3 in amino acids: CASSLSTGGTDTQYF. The CDR3 coding sequence is TGCGCCAGCAGCTTGTCGACAGGGGGCACAGATACGCAGTATTTT. This chain joins TRBV5-1 and TRBJ2-3, with 8 bases that match TRBD1. The ends lost 1 base at V and 1 base at J; junction bases unmatched: 2. The CDR3 is 15 amino acids. CDR1 and CDR2 from the germline V gene are SGHRS and YFSETQ.

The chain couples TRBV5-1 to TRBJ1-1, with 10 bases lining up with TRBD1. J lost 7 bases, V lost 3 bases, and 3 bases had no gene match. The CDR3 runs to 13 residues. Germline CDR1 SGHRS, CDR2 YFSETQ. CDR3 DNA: TGCGCCAGCAGCTGGGGACAGGGGTTTGAAGCTTTCTTT. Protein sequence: CASSWGQGFEAFF.

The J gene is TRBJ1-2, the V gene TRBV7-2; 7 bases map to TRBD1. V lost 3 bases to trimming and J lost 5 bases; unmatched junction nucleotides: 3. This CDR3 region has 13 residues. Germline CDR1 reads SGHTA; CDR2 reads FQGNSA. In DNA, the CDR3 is TGTGCCAGCAGCTTCGGGACAGAATATGGCTACACCTTC. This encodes CASSFGTEYGYTF.

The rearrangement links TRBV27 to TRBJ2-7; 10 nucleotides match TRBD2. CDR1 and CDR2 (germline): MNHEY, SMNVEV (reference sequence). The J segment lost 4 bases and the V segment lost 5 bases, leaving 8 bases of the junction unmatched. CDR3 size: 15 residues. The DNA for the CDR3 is TGTGCCAGCAGTCCATATCCTAGCGGGGGATACGAGCAGTACTTC. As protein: CASSPYPSGGYEQYF.

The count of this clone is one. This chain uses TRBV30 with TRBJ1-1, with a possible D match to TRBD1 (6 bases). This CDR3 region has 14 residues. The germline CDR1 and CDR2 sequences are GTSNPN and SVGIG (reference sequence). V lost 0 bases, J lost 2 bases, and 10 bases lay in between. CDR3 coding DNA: TGTGCCTGGAGTGTACTGGGGACAAACACTGAAGCTTTCTTT. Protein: CAWSVLGTNTEAFF. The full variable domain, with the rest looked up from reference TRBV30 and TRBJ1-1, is SQTIHQWPATLVQPVGSPLSLECTVEGTSNPNLYWYRQAAGRGLQLLFYSVGIGQISSEVPQNLSASRPQDRQFILSSKKLLLSDSGFYLCAWSVLGTNTEAFFGQGTRLTVV.

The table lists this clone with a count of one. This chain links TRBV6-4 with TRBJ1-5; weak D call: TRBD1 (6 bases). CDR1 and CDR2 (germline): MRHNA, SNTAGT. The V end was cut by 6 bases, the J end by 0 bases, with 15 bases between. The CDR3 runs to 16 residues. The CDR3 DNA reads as TGTGCCAGCAGCGTCAGGGGCCCGTATAGCAATCAGCCCCAGCATTTT. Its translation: CASSVRGPYSNQPQHF.

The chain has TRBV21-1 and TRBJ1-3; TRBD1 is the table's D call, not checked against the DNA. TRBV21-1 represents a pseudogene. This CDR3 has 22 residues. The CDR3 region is CASSKPGDRANPPKGRGNTIYF. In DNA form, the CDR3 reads TGTGCCAGCAGCAAACCGGGGGACAGGGCCAACCCCCCAAAGGGTCGGGGAAACACCATATATTTT.

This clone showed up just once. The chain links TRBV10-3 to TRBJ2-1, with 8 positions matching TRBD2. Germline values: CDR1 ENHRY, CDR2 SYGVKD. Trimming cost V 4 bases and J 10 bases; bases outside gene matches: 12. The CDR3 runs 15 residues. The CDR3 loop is CAISASSGMEGEQFF. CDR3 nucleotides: TGTGCCATCAGTGCTAGTAGCGGGATGGAAGGGGAGCAGTTCTTC.

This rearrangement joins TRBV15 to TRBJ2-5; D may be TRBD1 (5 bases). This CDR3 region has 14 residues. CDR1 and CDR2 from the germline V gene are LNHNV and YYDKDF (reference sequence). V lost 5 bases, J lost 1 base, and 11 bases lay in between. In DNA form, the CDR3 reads TGTGCCACCAGCCTAGTTAGGGGCCAAGAGACCCAGTACTTC. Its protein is CATSLVRGQETQYF.

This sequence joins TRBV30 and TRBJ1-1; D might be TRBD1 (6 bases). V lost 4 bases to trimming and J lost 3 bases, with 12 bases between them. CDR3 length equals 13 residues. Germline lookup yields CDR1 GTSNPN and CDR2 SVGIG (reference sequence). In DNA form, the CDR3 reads TGTGCCTGGACTAGAAACAGGGACACTGAAGCTTTCTTT. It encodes CAWTRNRDTEAFF.

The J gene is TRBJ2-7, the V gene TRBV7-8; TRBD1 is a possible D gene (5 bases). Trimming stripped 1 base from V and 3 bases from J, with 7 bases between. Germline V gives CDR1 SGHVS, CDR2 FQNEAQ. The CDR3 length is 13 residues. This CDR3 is CASSLGQNYEQYF. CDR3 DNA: TGTGCCAGCAGCTTAGGACAGAACTACGAGCAGTACTTC.

The CDR3 loop is CSVEGRGRVGTYEQYF. CDR3 sequence (DNA): TGCAGCGTTGAGGGCAGGGGGCGAGTTGGCACCTACGAGCAGTACTTC. The chain carries TRBV29-1 and TRBJ2-7; 8 bases fit TRBD1. Germline values: CDR1 SQVTM, CDR2 ANQGSEA. V lost 3 bases to trimming and J lost 2 bases; unmatched junction nucleotides: 12. The CDR3 contains 16 residues.

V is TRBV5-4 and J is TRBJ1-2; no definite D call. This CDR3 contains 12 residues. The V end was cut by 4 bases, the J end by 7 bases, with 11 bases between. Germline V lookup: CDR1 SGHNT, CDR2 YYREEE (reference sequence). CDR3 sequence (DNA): TGTGCCAGCAGCCCGATCCCAGGTGGCTACACCTTC. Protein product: CASSPIPGGYTF.

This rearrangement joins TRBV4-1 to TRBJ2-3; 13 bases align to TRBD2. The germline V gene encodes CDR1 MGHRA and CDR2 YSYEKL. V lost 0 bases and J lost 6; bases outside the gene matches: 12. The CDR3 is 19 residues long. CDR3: CASSQEEATSGGARDTQYF. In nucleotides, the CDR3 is TGCGCCAGCAGCCAAGAAGAAGCAACTAGCGGGGGGGCCCGGGATACGCAGTATTTT.

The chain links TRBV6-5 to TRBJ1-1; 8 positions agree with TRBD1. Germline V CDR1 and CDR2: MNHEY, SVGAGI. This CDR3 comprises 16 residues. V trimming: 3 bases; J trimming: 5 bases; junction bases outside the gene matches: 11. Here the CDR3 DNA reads TGTGCCAGCAGTTATCATACCGGGACAGGCGGGACTGAAGCTTTCTTT. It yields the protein CASSYHTGTGGTEAFF.

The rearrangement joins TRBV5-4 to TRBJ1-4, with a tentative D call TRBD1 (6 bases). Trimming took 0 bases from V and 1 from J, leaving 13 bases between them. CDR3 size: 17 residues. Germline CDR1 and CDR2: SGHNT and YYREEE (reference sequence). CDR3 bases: TGTGCCAGCAGCTTGGGTCCCGCCAGGGGAACTAATGAAAAACTGTTTTTT. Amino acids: CASSLGPARGTNEKLFF. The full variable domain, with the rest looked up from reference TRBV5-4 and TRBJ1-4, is ETGVTQSPTHLIKTRGQQVTLRCSSQSGHNTVSWYQQALGQGPQFIFQYYREEENGRGNFPPRFSGLQFPNYSSELNVNALELDDSALYLCASSLGPARGTNEKLFFGSGTQLSVL.

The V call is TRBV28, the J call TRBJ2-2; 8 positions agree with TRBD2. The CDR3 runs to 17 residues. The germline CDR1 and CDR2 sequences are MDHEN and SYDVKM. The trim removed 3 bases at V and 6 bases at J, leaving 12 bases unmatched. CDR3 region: CASSFTGRAGGSGELFF. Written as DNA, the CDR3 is TGTGCCAGCAGTTTTACCGGGAGGGCCGGGGGCTCCGGGGAGCTGTTTTTT.

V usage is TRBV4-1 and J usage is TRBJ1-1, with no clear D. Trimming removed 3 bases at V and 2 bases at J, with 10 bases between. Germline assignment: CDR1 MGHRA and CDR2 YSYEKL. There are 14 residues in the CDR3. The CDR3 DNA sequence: TGCGCCAGCAGCCACCTGGGCCGCAACACTGAAGCTTTCTTT. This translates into CASSHLGRNTEAFF.